These T cell receptor beta chains were read from a single sample in a study of early T cells in non-severe SARS-CoV-2 infection. Each CDR3 protein is one row after TCRdb ran MiXCR on the 5' RACE reads. Of about 60,000 distinct CDR3 sequences in the sample, 4.5% to 7% are singletons; the top ten hold almost 7%. Sequencing was done on a sample of whole blood. All receptors come from an adult who was a healthcare worker with PCR-confirmed SARS-CoV-2 infection or an uninfected control (not recorded which). The CDR3 runs from the conserved cysteine through the conserved F or W. Fields, in order: D gene, J gene, V gene, CDR3 protein. D genes are given only for firm matches.

D gene: -; J gene: TRBJ2-7; V gene: TRBV5-6; CDR3 protein: CASSLEHAAYEQYF
D gene: -; J gene: TRBJ1-4; V gene: TRBV6-5; CDR3 protein: CASSRDGFVSNEKLFF
D gene: TRBD2; J gene: TRBJ2-7; V gene: TRBV4-1; CDR3 protein: CASSQDSGTSGAYEQYF
D gene: -; J gene: TRBJ2-1; V gene: TRBV11-2; CDR3 protein: CASSSDGYGPYNEQFF
D gene: -; J gene: TRBJ2-5; V gene: TRBV7-2; CDR3 protein: CASSLSQQETQYF
D gene: -; J gene: TRBJ2-7; V gene: TRBV7-2; CDR3 protein: CASSLDVGRVFEQYF
D gene: -; J gene: TRBJ2-3; V gene: TRBV9; CDR3 protein: CASNVAAFSTDTQYF
D gene: -; J gene: TRBJ1-1; V gene: TRBV7-3; CDR3 protein: CAGERGELNTEAFF
D gene: -; J gene: TRBJ1-6; V gene: TRBV27; CDR3 protein: CASTPQGMPSHSPLHF
D gene: TRBD1; J gene: TRBJ1-3; V gene: TRBV2; CDR3 protein: CASSGRQGSTIYF
D gene: TRBD1; J gene: TRBJ1-5; V gene: TRBV12-3/TRBV12-4; CDR3 protein: CASSLGTGNQPQHF
D gene: -; J gene: TRBJ2-3; V gene: TRBV14; CDR3 protein: CASRRRGVGTDTQYF
D gene: -; J gene: TRBJ2-3; V gene: TRBV2; CDR3 protein: CASRPDPRDTQYF